One and the same sample provided the 31 T cell receptor beta chains below, sequenced in a study of molecular identifiers for immune sequencing clone quantification (dated by TCRdb to between 2017 and 2018). The receptor library was made with PCR. The listed sequencing device is Illumina HiSeq 4000. The public reads were reanalyzed by TCRdb: fastp trimming at Q25, MiXCR alignment, in-frame beta chains only. Each CDR3 protein appears once, grouped with its most common genes and DNA. The sample yields about 300,000 distinct CDR3 sequences; around 21% were counted once. The ten most abundant clones make up 0.7% to 0.9% of the sample. The sample was naive CD8+ T cells from blood, with Jurkat cell RNA spiked in. In light of the paper, this sample's cell subset or site label describes: FACS-sorted CD8+CD4-CCR7+CD45RA+ naive T cells. The source is a human donor in good health. Some libraries in this study had Jurkat cell RNA spiked in.

This clonotype has ten or more counts. The CDR3 loop reads CASSLRAHEQFF. DNA for the CDR3: TGCGCCAGCAGCCTACGGGCCCATGAGCAGTTCTTC. This chain links TRBV4-3 with TRBJ2-1; D gene ambiguous. Trimming removed 4 bases from V and 8 bases from J, with 9 bases in between. This CDR3 contains 12 residues. CDR1 LGHNA and CDR2 YSLEER come from the germline V gene.

The chain carries TRBV12-3 or TRBV12-4 and TRBJ2-4, with 9 bases matching TRBD2. This CDR3 has 15 amino acids. The V gene end was trimmed by 3 bases and the J gene end by 8 bases; junction bases not matched to a gene: 8. The CDR3 protein is CASSFWSSGAHIQYF. CDR3 in DNA: TGTGCCAGCAGTTTTTGGTCTAGCGGGGCGCACATTCAGTACTTC.

Comment on this clonotype: This may arise from a read error, as a much more abundant clone is one base away. J is TRBJ1-2 and V is TRBV6-5; D possibly corresponds to TRBD1 (5 bases). CDR1 MNHEY and CDR2 SVGAGI come from the germline V gene. CDR3 length equals 13 residues. Deletions cut 6 bases from V and 6 bases from J, with 14 bases between. The CDR3 loop reads CASRNQGTHGYTF. CDR3 in DNA: TGTGCCAGCAGGAATCAGGGAACCCATGGCTACACCTTC.

As for this clonotype: At one end the junction does not follow the germline gene, possibly because of a read error. This chain joins TRBV4-3 and TRBJ1-3; D not certain. Germline V gene lookup returns CDR1 LGHNA and CDR2 YSLEER. The CDR3 covers 15 residues. This CDR3 is CASCQVEGGGNTIYF. Here the CDR3 DNA reads TGCGCCAGCTGCCAAGTGGAAGGAGGTGGAAACACCATATATTTT.

This clonotype was observed many times. The V call is TRBV5-4, the J call TRBJ2-5; TRBD1 aligns across 7 bases. There are 15 residues in the CDR3. Germline-derived CDR1 and CDR2 are SGHNT and YYREEE (reference sequence). Germline trimming cut 2 bases from V and 0 bases from J; bases unmatched to any gene: 4. The chain's CDR3 is CASSLPTGYQETQYF. As DNA, the CDR3 is TGTGCCAGCAGCTTACCGACAGGGTACCAAGAGACCCAGTACTTC.

This clonotype was seen only a few times. The rearrangement links TRBV25-1 to TRBJ1-1; a weak D match, TRBD1 (5 bases). Germline CDR1 reads MGHDK; CDR2 reads SYGVNS. The CDR3 covers 15 residues. The V end was cut by 4 bases, the J end by 5 bases, with 17 bases between. The CDR3 is CASSVGGGMGTEAFF. CDR3 nucleotides: TGTGCCAGCAGTGTTGGGGGGGGGATGGGTACTGAAGCTTTCTTT.

The chain joins TRBV20-1 to TRBJ1-6; D is perhaps TRBD1 (6 bases). Germline loops: CDR1 DFQATT, CDR2 SNEGSKA (reference sequence). The V gene lost 6 bases and the J gene lost 0 bases, with 12 bases spanning the gap. This CDR3 contains 15 residues. In DNA, the CDR3 is TGCAGTGCGGGGGGACATCACTCCTATAATTCACCCCTCCACTTT. As protein: CSAGGHHSYNSPLHF.

With respect to this clonotype: This may stem from a read error, because a much larger clone lies one nucleotide away. This chain uses TRBV5-6 with TRBJ2-7, with D unclear. The CDR3 has 15 residues. Germline V lookup: CDR1 SGHDT, CDR2 YYEEEE. The CDR3 loop reads CASSLEANPHYERYF. CDR3 nucleotide sequence: TGTGCCAGCAGCCTCGAGGCCAATCCCCACTACGAGCGGTACTTC. Combining the CDR3 with reference TRBV5-6 and TRBJ2-7 gives the whole variable domain DAGVTQSPTHLIKTRGQQVTLRCSPKSGHDTVSWYQQALGQGPQFIFQYYEEEERQRGNFPDRFSGHQFPNYSSELNVNALLLGDSALYLCASSLEANPHYERYFGPGTRLTVT.

This clonotype was counted at least ten times. The chain carries TRBV20-1 and TRBJ1-5; a possible D gene is TRBD1 (5 bases). The germline V gene encodes CDR1 DFQATT and CDR2 SNEGSKA (reference sequence). The CDR3 totals 14 residues. V lost 0 bases to trimming and J lost 4 bases, with 10 bases between them. CDR3 in DNA: TGCAGTGCTAGAGATACAGGTATTAATCAGCCCCAGCATTTT. Protein product: CSARDTGINQPQHF.

This clonotype was counted between two and nine times. The chain uses TRBV29-1 and TRBJ2-2; D ambiguous. Germline V lookup: CDR1 SQVTM, CDR2 ANQGSEA. The CDR3 is 13 residues long. V lost 3 bases and J 4 bases, leaving 9 bases between the germline ends. CDR3 nucleotide sequence: TGCAGCGTTGAGCGGACCCTCACCGGGGAGCTGTTTTTT. Amino acid sequence: CSVERTLTGELFF.

This clonotype turned up a few times. The chain has TRBV12-3 or TRBV12-4 and TRBJ1-2, with a weak D call TRBD1 (5 bases). V lost 4 bases and J 4 bases, leaving 16 bases between the germline ends. This CDR3 has 15 amino acids. The CDR3 protein is CASSYSGRDGYGYTF. CDR3 sequence (DNA): TGTGCCAGCAGTTATTCCGGGAGGGACGGCTATGGCTACACCTTC.

The table lists this clonotype with many counts. The V gene is TRBV7-9, the J gene TRBJ1-5; D remains ambiguous. Trimming left V 5 bases short and J 7 bases short, with 24 bases between. Germline assignment: CDR1 SEHNR and CDR2 FQNEAQ (reference sequence). This CDR3 spans 17 amino acids. The CDR3 here is CASSHSSREGGGQPQHF. The CDR3, as DNA: TGTGCCAGCAGCCACTCGTCAAGGGAAGGAGGAGGCCAGCCCCAGCATTTT.

In this sample, this clonotype turned up many times. The V and J genes are TRBV15 and TRBJ2-7; no firm D call. Deletions cut 0 bases from V and 5 bases from J, with 8 bases between. The CDR3 covers 13 residues. Germline values: CDR1 LNHNV, CDR2 YYDKDF (reference sequence). The CDR3 spells CATSRDRVHEQYF. The CDR3 DNA reads as TGTGCCACCAGCAGAGATCGTGTCCACGAGCAGTACTTC.

Many counts were recorded for this clonotype. CDR3 sequence (DNA): TGTGCCACCAGTACGGACAGCTACGAGCAGTACTTC. Translation gives CATSTDSYEQYF. The chain is built from TRBV15 and TRBJ2-7, with D tentatively TRBD1 (6 bases). The V and J ends lost 6 bases and 3 bases respectively, with 9 bases between them. The CDR3 runs to 12 residues. Germline assignment: CDR1 LNHNV and CDR2 YYDKDF (reference sequence).

On this clonotype: Given a much more abundant clone one base away, this may be a read error. This chain connects TRBV27 to TRBJ2-7, with D tentatively TRBD1 (6 bases). Germline-derived CDR1 and CDR2 are MNHEY and SMNVEV (reference sequence). The CDR3 length is 13 residues. With 8 bases removed from V and 4 bases from J, the gap between germline ends came to 15 bases. The CDR3 DNA follows: TGTGCCAGCGGTTCAGGGGTGGGGTACGAGCAGTACTTC. Its protein product is CASGSGVGYEQYF.

This clonotype was detected only a few times. The V gene is TRBV12-3 or TRBV12-4, the J gene TRBJ2-3; possible D gene TRBD2, 5 bases. This CDR3 region has 15 residues. Trimming removed 6 bases at V and 2 bases at J, with 15 bases between. CDR3 DNA: TGTGCCAGCAGGGCAGGACTGGACCCCACAGATACGCAGTATTTT. The encoded protein is CASRAGLDPTDTQYF.

In this sample, this clonotype turned up many times. The chain joins TRBV30 to TRBJ1-2, with D perhaps matching TRBD1 (5 bases). Trimming removed 0 bases from V and 3 bases from J, with 8 bases in between. Germline values: CDR1 GTSNPN, CDR2 SVGIG (reference sequence). The CDR3 has 13 residues. The CDR3, as DNA: TGTGCCTGGAGTGTACGGGGGTACTATGGCTACACCTTC. This sequence encodes CAWSVRGYYGYTF.

This clonotype was seen repeatedly, ten times or more. The V and J genes are TRBV5-4 and TRBJ2-7, with TRBD2 matching over 8 bases. The CDR3 extends over 16 amino acids. V shed 1 base and J 0 bases; nucleotides not matched to a gene: 6. Germline-derived CDR1 and CDR2 are SGHNT and YYREEE (reference sequence). CDR3 DNA sequence: TGTGCCAGCAGCTTGCCTAGCGGGTACCTCTCCTACGAGCAGTACTTC. Amino acids: CASSLPSGYLSYEQYF.

Concerning this clonotype itself: Being one base from a much bigger clone, this may be a read error. The gene calls are TRBV7-8 and TRBJ2-4; D possibly corresponds to TRBD2 (6 bases). CDR3 length: 16 residues. CDR1 is SGHVS, CDR2 FQNEAQ, per germline. CDR3 in amino acids: CASSPRTTHPKNTQYF. The CDR3 DNA sequence: TGTGCCAGCAGCCCCAGGACTACCCACCCCAAAAACACTCAGTACTTC. Based on the CDR3 plus reference TRBV7-8 and TRBJ2-4, the full variable domain is GAGVSQSPRYKVAKRGQDVALRCDPISGHVSLFWYQQALGQGPEFLTYFQNEAQLDKSGLPSDRFFAERPEGSVSTLKIQRTQQEDSAVYLCASSPRTTHPKNTQYFGAGTRLSVL.

This clonotype has more than one count but fewer than ten. The chain joins TRBV20-1 to TRBJ2-3, with D possibly being TRBD1 (6 bases). This CDR3 comprises 15 residues. Trimming stripped 0 bases from V and 5 bases from J, with 15 bases between. CDR1 and CDR2 (germline): DFQATT, SNEGSKA (reference sequence). Here the CDR3 DNA reads TGCAGTGCTAGAGAGCCTAGACAGGTCATAGATACGCAGTATTTT. Its translation is CSAREPRQVIDTQYF.

This clonotype turned up a few times. V gene TRBV11-2 combines with J gene TRBJ2-5, with TRBD1 as a possible D gene (7 bases). The CDR3 loop spans 16 amino acids. Looked up from germline, CDR1 is SGHAT and CDR2 is FQNNGV. Trimming removed 5 bases from V and 7 bases from J, with 23 bases in between. Written as DNA, the CDR3 is TGTGCCAGCAGCCCAGTAATGGGACCAGGGGGGATGACCCAGTACTTC. Its translation is CASSPVMGPGGMTQYF.

This clonotype was observed at least ten times. The chain combines TRBV12-3 or TRBV12-4 with TRBJ1-2, with 8 positions matching TRBD1. The CDR3 length is 16 residues. Losses at the gene ends were 7 bases for V and 0 bases for J; bases not matched to a gene: 10. The CDR3 region is CASNPTGAGANYGYTF. The CDR3, as DNA: TGTGCCAGCAACCCGACAGGGGCGGGAGCTAACTATGGCTACACCTTC.

This clonotype has just a few counts. This chain uses TRBV12-3 or TRBV12-4 with TRBJ1-2; 7 nucleotides agree with TRBD1. This CDR3 is 15 amino acids long. V gave up 5 bases and J gave up 0 bases; unmatched junction bases: 6. CDR3: CASSKRDSTNYGYTF. The CDR3 DNA follows: TGTGCCAGCAGTAAAAGGGACAGTACTAACTATGGCTACACCTTC.

This clonotype was detected only once. At one of its ends the junction is not consistent with the germline gene, which may arise from a read error. The gene calls are TRBV10-2 and TRBJ2-3, with 8 bases that match TRBD2. The CDR3 totals 15 residues. Germline assignment: CDR1 WSHSY and CDR2 SAAADI. DNA for the CDR3: TGCGCCAGCAGAGAGTCGACTAGCGGCACAGATACGCAGTATTTT. Its protein product is CASRESTSGTDTQYF.

This clonotype was detected many times. V gene TRBV4-1 combines with J gene TRBJ1-1, with 8 bases aligning to TRBD1. V shed 4 bases, J shed 5 bases, and the junction held 6 bases outside the gene matches. Germline V gives CDR1 MGHRA, CDR2 YSYEKL. The length of the CDR3 is 14 residues. The CDR3 reads CASSRGQGGTEAFF. The CDR3 bases are TGCGCCAGCAGCCGAGGACAGGGTGGGACTGAAGCTTTCTTT.

This clonotype was seen a handful of times. This chain uses TRBV13 with TRBJ2-5; perhaps TRBD2 as D (6 bases). V lost 5 bases to trimming and J lost 2 bases, with 21 bases between them. The CDR3 sequence is 17 residues long. The V gene's germline CDR1 is PRHDT and CDR2 FYEKMQ (reference sequence). For the CDR3, the DNA is TGTGCCAGCAGCACCCAATCGGGACTGCGGAATCAAGAGACCCAGTACTTC. It yields the protein CASSTQSGLRNQETQYF.

This clonotype was picked up a small number of times. This rearrangement joins TRBV30 to TRBJ1-2, with TRBD1 as a possible D gene (5 bases). V shed 0 bases and J shed 8 bases, with 13 bases lying between them. The CDR3 extends over 13 amino acids. Germline V gene data show CDR1 as GTSNPN and CDR2 as SVGIG (reference sequence). The CDR3 nucleotides are TGTGCCTGGAGTGTAGACACCCCAGGGGGCTACACCTTC. Amino acids: CAWSVDTPGGYTF. Full variable domain (remainder filled in from reference TRBV30 and TRBJ1-2): SQTIHQWPATLVQPVGSPLSLECTVEGTSNPNLYWYRQAAGRGLQLLFYSVGIGQISSEVPQNLSASRPQDRQFILSSKKLLLSDSGFYLCAWSVDTPGGYTFGSGTRLTVV.

For this clonotype: Just one base apart from a much larger clone, this may be a read error. This chain joins TRBV4-1 and TRBJ1-1; D gene uncertain. Germline-derived CDR1 and CDR2 are MGHRA and YSYEKL. The CDR3 sequence is 15 residues long. Trimming left V 2 bases short and J 1 base short, with 11 bases between. Here the CDR3 reads CASSQTIDKNTEAFF. In DNA form, the CDR3 reads TGCGCCAGCAGCCAAACCATAGACAAGAACACTGAAGCTTTCTTT.

The V gene is TRBV9, the J gene TRBJ2-7; D may be TRBD1 (5 bases). Trimming took off 0 bases at V and 4 bases at J, with 14 bases between the two ends. Germline CDR1 reads SGDLS; CDR2 reads YYNGEE. This CDR3 contains 15 residues. The CDR3 DNA reads as TGTGCCAGCAGCGTAGGCTGGGGCCCAGGTTACGAGCAGTACTTC. Translating it yields CASSVGWGPGYEQYF.

The sample holds many counts of this clonotype. This chain joins TRBV7-9 and TRBJ2-3, with unresolved D. V was pared by 1 base and J by 0 bases, with 5 bases between. Germline V lookup: CDR1 SEHNR, CDR2 FQNEAQ (reference sequence). The CDR3 covers 14 residues. DNA of the CDR3: TGTGCCAGCAGCTTAGACAGAAGCACAGATACGCAGTATTTT. Its translation is CASSLDRSTDTQYF. Full variable domain (rest looked up from reference TRBV7-9 and TRBJ2-3): DTGVSQNPRHKITKRGQNVTFRCDPISEHNRLYWYRQTLGQGPEFLTYFQNEAQLEKSRLLSDRFSAERPKGSFSTLEIQRTEQGDSAMYLCASSLDRSTDTQYFGPGTRLTVL.

This clonotype was detected only once. The chain recombines TRBV4-1 with TRBJ2-7; the D gene is possibly TRBD2 (5 bases). The CDR3 covers 18 residues. The germline V gene has CDR1 MGHRA and CDR2 YSYEKL. V was trimmed by 2 bases and J by 6 bases, leaving 26 bases between them. The CDR3 protein is CASSQSRTGQDLFCEQYF. Written as DNA, the CDR3 is TGCGCCAGCAGCCAATCCAGGACTGGCCAGGACCTTTTCTGCGAGCAGTACTTC.